Detailed here is one TCR beta chain. This entry is derived from a study of cytomegalovirus exposure and HLA in healthy donors. Across the study: An early release of data contained approximately 80 million unique TCRs, which came from HLA-typed donors.

The PCR was carried out with 60 Vbeta primers and 13 Jbeta primers. Only in-frame clones appear in the TCRdb table, and some are missing; sequencing was by immunoSEQ multiplex PCR. The listing contains over 110,000 clones. Germline V gene lookup returns CDR1 ENHRY and CDR2 SYGVKD. CDR3 length equals 14 residues. J lost 1 base, V lost 7 bases, and 4 bases had no gene match. This receptor was taken from a male donor in good health and CMV-seronegative. Sequencing input: PBMCs. This rearrangement joins TRBV10-3 to TRBJ1-1; 9 positions agree with TRBD1. The CDR3 bases are TGTGCCATCAATCCGGGACAGGGGAACACTGAAGCTTTCTTT. This sequence encodes CAINPGQGNTEAFF.